A selection of T cell receptor beta chains follows, all from one sample in a study of post-analysis software for immune sequencing data. One entry per CDR3 protein, called by TCRdb with MiXCR from the PCR reads. The data show 350,000 to 500,000 distinct CDR3 sequences, 39% seen once. Sequencing used blood. These receptors were obtained from a girl aged 2 to 10 with multiple sclerosis. Each CDR3 is given with its conserved first and last residue. A D gene is named only where the DNA matches it firmly. Clone size, where shown, is once, few, many, or a class for clones that have expanded.

>few|-|TRBJ1-1|TRBV4-3
CASSQDAGGTEAFF
TGCGCCAGCAGCCAAGATGCGGGCGGCACTGAAGCTTTCTTT
>-|-|TRBJ2-1|TRBV7-8
CASSLETVGMKYNEQFF
TGTGCCAGCAGCTTAGAGACCGTAGGAATGAAATACAATGAGCAGTTCTTC
>few|-|TRBJ1-1|TRBV7-2
CASSFAFGPPNTEAFF
TGTGCCAGCAGCTTTGCGTTCGGGCCCCCGAACACTGAAGCTTTCTTT
>many|TRBD1|TRBJ1-2|TRBV4-1
CASSRLPGQGESTF
TGCGCCAGCAGCCGACTTCCGGGACAGGGCGAAAGCACCTTC
>-|-|TRBJ2-1|TRBV29-1
CSVDTTSVPREFF
TGCAGCGTTGATACGACATCCGTCCCAAGGGAGTTCTTC
>-|-|TRBJ2-1|TRBV20-1
CSATSGILRLHPYNEQFF
TGCAGTGCTACCTCAGGGATATTAAGGCTTCACCCTTACAATGAGCAGTTCTTC
>-|TRBD2|TRBJ2-3|TRBV14
CASSPLTGLAGDTQYF
TGTGCCAGCAGCCCCCTGACGGGACTAGCAGGAGATACGCAGTATTTT
>-|-|TRBJ2-7|TRBV12-3/TRBV12-4
CASSWASEQYF
TGTGCCAGCAGTTGGGCCTCCGAGCAGTACTTC
>few|-|TRBJ2-7|TRBV12-3/TRBV12-4
CASQKSRYEQYF
TGTGCCAGCCAAAAAAGCAGATACGAGCAGTACTTC
>-|TRBD2|TRBJ2-1|TRBV5-1
CASSLRAGGTRGGSEQFF
TGCGCCAGCAGCTTGCGAGCGGGGGGTACCAGAGGGGGTAGTGAGCAGTTCTTC
>-|-|TRBJ1-5|TRBV20-1
CSAVASSSNQPQHF
TGCAGTGCTGTAGCCTCTTCAAGCAATCAGCCCCAGCATTTT
>once|TRBD2|TRBJ2-1|TRBV6-2/TRBV6-3
CASSLLAGVFNEQFF
TGTGCCAGCAGCTTACTAGCGGGAGTATTTAATGAGCAGTTCTTC
>-|TRBD1|TRBJ2-3|TRBV4-1
CASSQEGQGGTDTQYF
TGCGCCAGCAGCCAAGAGGGACAGGGAGGCACAGATACGCAGTATTTT
>-|-|TRBJ1-6|TRBV4-1
CASSQASSLGHSPLHF
TGCGCCAGCAGCCAAGCTTCCTCCCTGGGACATTCACCCCTCCACTTT
>-|TRBD2|TRBJ2-7|TRBV11-1
CASSLAYGRDEQYF
TGTGCCAGCAGCTTAGCGTACGGGAGGGACGAGCAGTACTTC
>once|TRBD2|TRBJ2-3|TRBV4-2
CASRPIAGSFTDTRYF
TGTGCCAGCAGACCCATAGCGGGGAGCTTCACAGATACGCGGTATTTT
>-|TRBD1|TRBJ1-5|TRBV7-3
CASRNRDRGALRNQPQHF
TGTGCCAGCAGGAACCGAGACAGGGGGGCCTTGAGGAATCAGCCCCAGCATTTT
>-|-|TRBJ2-1|TRBV6-6
CASSFSDSGQFF
TGTGCCAGCAGTTTCTCTGACTCGGGGCAGTTCTTC
>few|-|TRBJ1-5|TRBV15
CATSIVGVHQPQHF
TGTGCCACCAGCATAGTTGGAGTACATCAGCCCCAGCATTTT
>few|TRBD1|TRBJ2-5|TRBV5-6
CASSSTGQGGMEQYF
TGTGCCAGCAGCTCGACGGGACAGGGGGGGATGGAGCAGTACTTC
>few|TRBD1|TRBJ2-7|TRBV20-1
CSARDRDSSYEQYF
TGCAGTGCTAGAGATCGGGACAGTTCCTACGAGCAGTACTTC
>-|-|TRBJ2-3|TRBV20-1
CSAREGVLSAADTQYF
TGCAGTGCTAGAGAGGGGGTCCTAAGTGCCGCAGATACGCAGTATTTT
>-|-|TRBJ1-1|TRBV20-1
CSGLTGWTEAFF
TGCAGTGGGTTGACAGGATGGACTGAAGCTTTCTTT
>-|-|TRBJ2-7|TRBV20-1
CSARDRVGRHEQYF
TGCAGTGCTAGAGATCGGGTGGGGAGGCACGAGCAGTACTTC
>-|TRBD1|TRBJ1-2|TRBV5-1
CASSLSPGGGGGYTF
TGCGCCAGCAGCTTGTCTCCAGGGGGAGGAGGTGGCTACACCTTC
>-|-|TRBJ1-6|TRBV12-3/TRBV12-4
CASSSREGSPLHF
TGTGCCAGCAGTTCGAGGGAGGGATCACCCCTCCACTTT
>-|-|TRBJ2-7|TRBV6-1
CASSDVAVYEQYF
TGTGCCAGCAGTGATGTAGCGGTATACGAGCAGTACTTC
>few|-|TRBJ2-1|TRBV19
CASSTGVDEQFF
TGTGCCAGTAGTACAGGGGTTGATGAGCAGTTCTTC
>-|-|TRBJ1-2|TRBV20-1
CSASVPGAYGYTF
TGCAGTGCTAGTGTTCCAGGGGCCTATGGCTACACCTTC
>few|-|TRBJ2-1|TRBV12-3/TRBV12-4
CASRGLTEYNEQFF
TGTGCCAGCAGGGGTCTGACAGAATACAATGAGCAGTTCTTC
>-|TRBD1|TRBJ2-4|TRBV7-3
CASSVQAGTGQNIQYF
TGTGCCAGCAGCGTCCAAGCCGGGACAGGTCAAAACATTCAGTACTTC
>-|-|TRBJ2-1|TRBV7-3
CASSPWPQLSYNEQFF
TGTGCCAGCAGCCCTTGGCCTCAGTTGTCCTACAATGAGCAGTTCTTC
>few|-|TRBJ2-7|TRBV28
CAGSLLGTSYEQYF
TGTGCCGGCAGTTTGCTCGGGACATCCTACGAGCAGTACTTC
>few|TRBD2|TRBJ2-1|TRBV14
CASSQGNQRELFF
TGTGCCAGCAGCCAAGGTAATCAGCGGGAGTTGTTCTTC
>-|TRBD1|TRBJ1-2|TRBV6-6
CAIHEGGTGSGGYTF
TGTGCCATCCACGAGGGAGGGACAGGGTCCGGTGGCTACACCTTC
>-|-|TRBJ1-5|TRBV28
CASSFWNRDNQPQHF
TGTGCCAGCAGTTTTTGGAACAGGGACAATCAGCCCCAGCATTTT
>-|-|TRBJ1-2|TRBV12-3/TRBV12-4
CASFRRGGYGYTF
TGTGCCAGCTTTCGCCGGGGGGGCTATGGCTACACCTTC
>-|-|TRBJ1-1|TRBV5-5
CASSLARLMNTEAFF
TGTGCCAGCAGCTTGGCGCGACTTATGAACACTGAAGCTTTCTTT
>-|TRBD2|TRBJ2-1|TRBV6-1
CASNRGGYNEQFF
TGTGCCAGCAATCGCGGGGGTTACAATGAGCAGTTCTTC
>-|TRBD1|TRBJ1-6|TRBV4-1
CASSQANYHWGQGGSPLHF
TGCGCCAGCAGCCAAGCCAATTACCACTGGGGACAGGGGGGTTCACCCCTCCACTTT
>many|TRBD1|TRBJ2-7|TRBV28
CASSRQGTTLSYEQYF
TGTGCCAGCAGCCGACAGGGGACCACGCTCTCCTACGAGCAGTACTTC
>few|TRBD1|TRBJ1-2|TRBV6-5
CASRSSGGSYGYTF
TGTGCCAGCAGGTCTTCAGGGGGCAGCTATGGCTACACCTTC
>few|TRBD1|TRBJ2-7|TRBV12-3/TRBV12-4
CASSLGDRAFYEQYF
TGTGCCAGCAGTTTAGGTGACAGGGCATTCTACGAGCAGTACTTC
>-|-|TRBJ1-2|TRBV29-1
CSVLPTGYEGYTF
TGCAGCGTTCTTCCTACAGGGTATGAGGGCTACACCTTC